This record covers a single T cell receptor beta chain. This sample was included in a study of blood T cell repertoires in COVID-19. Study-level information: Acute and convalescent COVID-19 specimens originated in the United States, Italy and Spain.

The CDR3 spans 15 residues. Germline V lookup: CDR1 SGDLS, CDR2 YYNGEE. J gave up 8 bases and V 4 bases, and 12 bases lay outside the gene matches. Original handling: Researchers report that nucleated cell counts were estimated from reference gene primer amplification. Some clones are missing from TCRdb's copy, which holds only in-frame ones; the method was immunoSEQ multiplex PCR. V, J and clone size derive from that table, while D and trimming were established from the DNA sequence. The data contain some 150,000 clones, about 86% of them seen just once; the ten biggest clones take up around 8%. The clonotype originates from a human donor in a cohort sampled during active COVID-19. The specimen was peripheral blood. V gene TRBV9 combines with J gene TRBJ2-1; 7 nucleotides align to TRBD1. CDR3 region: CASSPRDRVLDEQFF. In DNA, the CDR3 is TGTGCCAGCAGCCCCCGGGACAGAGTTTTGGATGAGCAGTTCTTC.